This T cell receptor (beta chain) was identified during a study of cytomegalovirus exposure and HLA in healthy donors. Study results and limitations: High sensitivity and specificity were reportedly achieved when the classifier diagnosed cytomegalovirus status. Some V segments, TRBV6-2 and TRBV6-3 among them, were indistinguishable and were therefore excluded. Further analysis, carried out later, found HLA-associated TCR beta chains more clonally expanded than equally common other chains.

About this clone itself: Antigen specificity is unknown.

Trimming removed 0 bases from V and 5 bases from J, with 23 bases in between. The germline CDR1 and CDR2 sequences are LNHDA and SQIVND (reference sequence). CDR3 size: 19 residues. 13 Jbeta primers and 60 Vbeta primers were used for the PCR. Produced via immunoSEQ multiplex PCR; TCRdb's table is partial and in-frame only. The table includes around 92,000 clones, more than 65% detected once. The rearrangement joins TRBV19 to TRBJ1-5; a possible D gene is TRBD1 (6 bases). The source of this sequence is a girl aged 2-15 years in good health and CMV-seropositive. Material: PBMCs. The CDR3 DNA reads as TGTGCCAGTAGTATAGATCAACCACTCATCAGGGGAATGGATCAGCCCCAGCATTTT. Protein sequence: CASSIDQPLIRGMDQPQHF.